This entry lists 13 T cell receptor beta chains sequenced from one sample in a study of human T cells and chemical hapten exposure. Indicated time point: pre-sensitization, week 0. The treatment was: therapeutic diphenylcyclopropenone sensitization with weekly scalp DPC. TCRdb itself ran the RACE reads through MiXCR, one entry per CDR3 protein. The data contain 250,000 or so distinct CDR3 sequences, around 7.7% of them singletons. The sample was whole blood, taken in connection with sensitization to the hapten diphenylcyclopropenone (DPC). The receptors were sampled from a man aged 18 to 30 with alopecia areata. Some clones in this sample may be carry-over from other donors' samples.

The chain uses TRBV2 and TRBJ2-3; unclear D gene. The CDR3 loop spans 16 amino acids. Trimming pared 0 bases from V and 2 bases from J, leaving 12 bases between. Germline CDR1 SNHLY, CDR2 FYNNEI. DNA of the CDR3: TGTGCCAGCAGTGAAGCGCGTTGGGGATCCACAGATACGCAGTATTTT. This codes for CASSEARWGSTDTQYF.

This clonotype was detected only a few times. The CDR3 is CATLRGQSTDTQYF. The DNA of the CDR3 is TGCGCCACCTTAAGGGGGCAAAGCACAGATACGCAGTATTTT. This chain joins TRBV10-2 and TRBJ2-3; TRBD1 matches at 7 bases. Trimming cost V 10 bases and J 0 bases; bases outside gene matches: 7. This CDR3 is built from 14 residues. Germline CDR1 and CDR2: WSHSY and SAAADI.

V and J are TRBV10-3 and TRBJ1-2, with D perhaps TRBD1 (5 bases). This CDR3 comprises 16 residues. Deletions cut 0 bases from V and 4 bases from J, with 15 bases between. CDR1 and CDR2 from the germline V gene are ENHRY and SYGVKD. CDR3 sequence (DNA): TGTGCCATCAGTGAGTCGTTATGGGGGACCAGCTATGGCTACACCTTC. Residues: CAISESLWGTSYGYTF.

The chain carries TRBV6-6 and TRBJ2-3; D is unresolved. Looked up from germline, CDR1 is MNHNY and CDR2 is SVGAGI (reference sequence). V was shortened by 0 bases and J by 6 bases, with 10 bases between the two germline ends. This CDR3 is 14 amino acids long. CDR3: CASSYSIGPDTQYF. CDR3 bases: TGTGCCAGCAGTTACTCGATAGGGCCGGATACGCAGTATTTT.

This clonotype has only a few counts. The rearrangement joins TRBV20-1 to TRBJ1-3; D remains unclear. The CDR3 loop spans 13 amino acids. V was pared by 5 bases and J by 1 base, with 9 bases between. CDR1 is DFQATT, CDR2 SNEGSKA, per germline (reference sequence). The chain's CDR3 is CSAPRGSGNTIYF. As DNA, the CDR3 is TGCAGTGCTCCACGGGGTTCTGGAAACACCATATATTTT.

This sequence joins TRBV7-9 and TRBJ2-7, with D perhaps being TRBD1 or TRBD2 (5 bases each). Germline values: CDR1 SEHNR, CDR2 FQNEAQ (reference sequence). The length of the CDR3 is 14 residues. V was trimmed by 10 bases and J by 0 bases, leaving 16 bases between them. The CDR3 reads CATTPPGSSYEQYF. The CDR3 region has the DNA TGTGCCACCACACCCCCAGGGAGCTCCTACGAGCAGTACTTC.

The CDR3, as DNA: TGCAGTGCTACCAAGACAGGCTCCACAGATACGCAGTATTTT. Its translation is CSATKTGSTDTQYF. The V gene is TRBV20-1, the J gene TRBJ2-3, with D possibly TRBD1 on 6 matching bases. Germline V CDR1 and CDR2: DFQATT, SNEGSKA (reference sequence). The CDR3 runs 14 residues. The germline V and J ends were trimmed by 4 bases and 2 bases, with 13 bases remaining between them.

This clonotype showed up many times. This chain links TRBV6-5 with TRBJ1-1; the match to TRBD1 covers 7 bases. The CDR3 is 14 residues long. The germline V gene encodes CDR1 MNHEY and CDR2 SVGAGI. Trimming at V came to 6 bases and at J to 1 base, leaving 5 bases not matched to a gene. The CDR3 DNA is TGTGCCAGCAGGGAGACAGGGAGGAACACTGAAGCTTTCTTT. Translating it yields CASRETGRNTEAFF.

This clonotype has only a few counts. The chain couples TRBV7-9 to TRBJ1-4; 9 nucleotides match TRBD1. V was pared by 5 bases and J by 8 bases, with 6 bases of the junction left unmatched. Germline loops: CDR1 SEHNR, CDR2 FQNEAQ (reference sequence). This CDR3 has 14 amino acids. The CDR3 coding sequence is TGTGCCAGCAGCACAGGGGGCTTAAGGGAAAAACTGTTTTTT. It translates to CASSTGGLREKLFF. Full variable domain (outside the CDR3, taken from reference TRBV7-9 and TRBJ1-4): DTGVSQNPRHKITKRGQNVTFRCDPISEHNRLYWYRQTLGQGPEFLTYFQNEAQLEKSRLLSDRFSAERPKGSFSTLEIQRTEQGDSAMYLCASSTGGLREKLFFGSGTQLSVL.

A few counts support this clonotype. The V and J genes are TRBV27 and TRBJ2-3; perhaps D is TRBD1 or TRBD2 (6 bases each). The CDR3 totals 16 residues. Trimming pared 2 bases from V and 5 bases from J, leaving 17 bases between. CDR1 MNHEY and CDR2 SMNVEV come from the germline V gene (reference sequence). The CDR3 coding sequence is TGTGCCAGCAGTTTACGGGGGACACTCAAGGGAGATACGCAGTATTTT. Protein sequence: CASSLRGTLKGDTQYF.

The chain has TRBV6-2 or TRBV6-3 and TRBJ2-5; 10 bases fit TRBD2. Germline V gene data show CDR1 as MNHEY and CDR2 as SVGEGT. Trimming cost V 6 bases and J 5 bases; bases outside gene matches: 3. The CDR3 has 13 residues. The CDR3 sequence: CASRPTSGETQYF. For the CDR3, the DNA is TGTGCCAGCAGACCGACTAGCGGGGAGACCCAGTACTTC.

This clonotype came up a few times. This CDR3 is CASSYSIGEQFF. The CDR3 DNA follows: TGTGCCAGCAGTTACTCGATTGGGGAGCAGTTCTTC. The chain links TRBV6-5 to TRBJ2-1; D gene unclear. Trimming took off 0 bases at V and 10 bases at J, with 7 bases between the two ends. Germline assignment: CDR1 MNHEY and CDR2 SVGAGI. The CDR3 is 12 amino acids.

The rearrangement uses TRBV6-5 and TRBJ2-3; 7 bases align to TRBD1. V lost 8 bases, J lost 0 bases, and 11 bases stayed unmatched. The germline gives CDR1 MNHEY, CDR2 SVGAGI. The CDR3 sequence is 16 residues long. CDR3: CASRGRSGQSTDTQYF. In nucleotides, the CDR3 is TGTGCCAGCCGCGGAAGATCGGGACAGAGCACAGATACGCAGTATTTT.